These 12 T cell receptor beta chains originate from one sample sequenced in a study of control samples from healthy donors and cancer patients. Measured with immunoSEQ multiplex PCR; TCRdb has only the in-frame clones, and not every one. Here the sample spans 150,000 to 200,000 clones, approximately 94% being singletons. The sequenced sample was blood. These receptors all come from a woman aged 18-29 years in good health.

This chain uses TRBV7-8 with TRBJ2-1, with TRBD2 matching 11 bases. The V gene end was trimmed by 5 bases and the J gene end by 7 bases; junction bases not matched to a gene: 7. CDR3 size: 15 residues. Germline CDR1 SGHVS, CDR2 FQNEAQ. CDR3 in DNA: TGTGCCAGCAGCGGGGTAGCGGGAGGGGGGAATGAGCAGTTCTTC. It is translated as CASSGVAGGGNEQFF. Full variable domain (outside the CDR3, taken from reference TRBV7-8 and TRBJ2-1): GAGVSQSPRYKVAKRGQDVALRCDPISGHVSLFWYQQALGQGPEFLTYFQNEAQLDKSGLPSDRFFAERPEGSVSTLKIQRTQQEDSAVYLCASSGVAGGGNEQFFGPGTRLTVL.

The DNA for the CDR3 is TGTGCCAGCAGTCGTAAACCGGGAGAGCAGTACTTC. Amino acid sequence: CASSRKPGEQYF. The chain carries TRBV6-5 and TRBJ2-7, with D perhaps TRBD2 (5 bases). V dropped 5 bases and J dropped 7 bases, with 12 bases sitting between them. Germline V CDR1 and CDR2: MNHEY, SVGAGI. The CDR3 consists of 12 residues.

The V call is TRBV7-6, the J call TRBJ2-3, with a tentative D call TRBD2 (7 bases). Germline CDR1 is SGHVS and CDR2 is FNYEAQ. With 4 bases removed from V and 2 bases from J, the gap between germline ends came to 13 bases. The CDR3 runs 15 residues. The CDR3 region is CASSSGGGDTDTQYF. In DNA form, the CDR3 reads TGTGCCAGCAGCTCAGGAGGGGGGGACACAGATACGCAGTATTTT.

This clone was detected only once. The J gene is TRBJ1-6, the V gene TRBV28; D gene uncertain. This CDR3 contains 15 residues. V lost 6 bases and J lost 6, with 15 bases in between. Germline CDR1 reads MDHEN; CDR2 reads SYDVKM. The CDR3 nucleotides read TGTGCCAGCAGCCCACATCGTCCAGTTAATTCACCCCTCCACTTT. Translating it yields CASSPHRPVNSPLHF.

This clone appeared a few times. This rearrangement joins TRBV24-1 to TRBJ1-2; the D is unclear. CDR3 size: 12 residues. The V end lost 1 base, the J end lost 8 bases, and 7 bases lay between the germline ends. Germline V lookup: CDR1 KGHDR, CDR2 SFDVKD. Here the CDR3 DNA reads TGTGCCACCAGTGATTTTGAAACAGGCTACACCTTC. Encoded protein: CATSDFETGYTF.

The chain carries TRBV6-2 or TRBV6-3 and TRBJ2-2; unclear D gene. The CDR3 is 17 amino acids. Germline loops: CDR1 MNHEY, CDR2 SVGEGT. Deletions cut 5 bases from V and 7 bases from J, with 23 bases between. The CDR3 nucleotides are TGTGCCAGCAGTACTACTGGTGGTTCAGCCCGGTTCGGGGAGCTGTTTTTT. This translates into CASSTTGGSARFGELFF.

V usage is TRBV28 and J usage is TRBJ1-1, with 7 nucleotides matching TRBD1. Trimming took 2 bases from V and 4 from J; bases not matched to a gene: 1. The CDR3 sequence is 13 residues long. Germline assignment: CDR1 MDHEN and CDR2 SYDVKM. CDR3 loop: CASSLQGGTEAFF. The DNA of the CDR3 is TGTGCCAGCAGTTTACAGGGGGGCACTGAAGCTTTCTTT.

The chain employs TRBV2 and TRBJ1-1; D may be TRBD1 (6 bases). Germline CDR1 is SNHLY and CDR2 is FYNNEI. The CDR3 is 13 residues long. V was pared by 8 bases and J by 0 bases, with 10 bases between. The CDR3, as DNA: TGTGCCAGCGGACAGATTATGAACACTGAAGCTTTCTTT. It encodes CASGQIMNTEAFF. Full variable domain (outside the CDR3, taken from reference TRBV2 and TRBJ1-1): EPEVTQTPSHQVTQMGQEVILRCVPISNHLYFYWYRQILGQKVEFLVSFYNNEISEKSEIFDDQFSVERPDGSNFTLKIRSTKLEDSAMYFCASGQIMNTEAFFGQGTRLTVV.

CDR3 sequence reads: CASSPQGGNEKLFF. The CDR3 DNA is TGTGCCAGCAGCCCACAGGGGGGTAATGAAAAACTGTTTTTT. V usage is TRBV4-2 and J usage is TRBJ1-4; 8 bases map to TRBD1. Germline loops: CDR1 LGHNA, CDR2 YNFKEQ. CDR3 length: 14 residues. V was clipped by 4 bases and J by 4 bases; unmatched bases: 2.

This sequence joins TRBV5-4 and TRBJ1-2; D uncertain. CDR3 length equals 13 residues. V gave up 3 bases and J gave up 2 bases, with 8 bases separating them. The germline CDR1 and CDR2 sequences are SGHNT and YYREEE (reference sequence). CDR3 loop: CASSYTGNYGYTF. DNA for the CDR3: TGTGCCAGCAGCTATACGGGGAACTATGGCTACACCTTC. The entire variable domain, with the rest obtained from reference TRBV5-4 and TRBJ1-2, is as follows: ETGVTQSPTHLIKTRGQQVTLRCSSQSGHNTVSWYQQALGQGPQFIFQYYREEENGRGNFPPRFSGLQFPNYSSELNVNALELDDSALYLCASSYTGNYGYTFGSGTRLTVV.

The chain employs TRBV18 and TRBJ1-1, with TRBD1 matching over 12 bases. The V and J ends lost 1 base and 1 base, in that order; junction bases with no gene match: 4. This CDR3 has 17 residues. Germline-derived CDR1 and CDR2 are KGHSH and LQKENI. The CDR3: CASSPHAGQGANTEAFF. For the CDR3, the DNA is TGTGCCAGCTCACCACATGCGGGACAGGGGGCGAACACTGAAGCTTTCTTT.

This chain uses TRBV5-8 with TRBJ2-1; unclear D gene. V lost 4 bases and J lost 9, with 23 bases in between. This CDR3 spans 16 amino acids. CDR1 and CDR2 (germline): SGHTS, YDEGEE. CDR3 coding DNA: TGTGCCAGCAGCCTAACTACTACCTCCTTGGGGTTTGAGCAGTTCTTC. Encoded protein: CASSLTTTSLGFEQFF.